This T cell receptor beta chain comes out of a study of blood T cells in healthy people across ages. The study drew donors from healthy Caucasian individuals in Russia aged about 6 to 100. The second PCR ran 7 to 11 cycles with a sample-barcoded 5' primer and J-beta primers. MiXCR, run by TCRdb on the 5' RACE reads, gives a single entry per CDR3 protein. The sample has 1.5 million to 1.8 million distinct CDR3 sequences; 35% to 45% are singletons. Per germline, CDR1 MDHEN and CDR2 SYDVKM. There are 15 residues in the CDR3. This TCR derives from a woman aged 18-30 years in good health. The chain carries TRBV28 and TRBJ2-1, with D perhaps assigned TRBD1 or TRBD2 (6 bases each). The DNA end favors TRBJ2-7, so the J call may be wrong. What was sequenced was blood. Here the CDR3 reads CASRHPGGSYNEQYF. The CDR3 DNA sequence: TGTGCCAGCAGGCACCCCGGGGGCTCCTACAATGAGCAGTACTTC.